This T cell receptor beta chain was found in a study of blood T cell repertoires in COVID-19 (TCRdb year 2020). In terms of the full investigation: Samples from collaborators originated in the United States, Italy and Spain and spanned both the acute and convalescent phases of COVID-19. Samples were obtained from the ongoing ImmuneRACE study (first 160 participants) and from approximately 1,200 subjects provided by 6 global collaborators. Where available, HLA class I and class II types were taken from metadata supplied by the sample provider and were not determined by assay-based typing. The repertoires were released in a freely available public database meant as a resource for research on the immune response to SARS-CoV-2. A de-identified subject ID, COVID-19 status, age in years and sex were almost always included in the sample metadata. Deeply sampled blood TCRbeta repertoires from subjects exposed to, actively infected with, or recovered from COVID-19 were included in the dataset. The material from the prospective study consisted of cDNA or gDNA derived from T cells, B-cell-depleted T cells, or PBMCs.

Comments on this clone: Its antigen has not been determined. No base quality values were provided; no much bigger clone lies one nucleotide off.

V is reduced by 0 bases and J by 1 base, leaving a spacing of 15 bases between them. According to the germline V gene, CDR1 reads LGHNA and CDR2 reads YNFKEQ. Including cysteine and phenylalanine, the CDR3 has 17 amino acids. Only the CDR3 portion is preserved as DNA: 51 bases, with reading frame beginning at the first base. Results the study describes overall, beyond this receptor: The quantity of clinical and demographic metadata differed by source and by participant and was supplied without curation.

In Seattle, one collaborating source enrolled patients while the infection was active and tracked those patients longitudinally over the course of disease. The collaborating institutions used their own protocols to collect whole blood in K2EDTA tubes. For TCRbeta analysis, collaborators shipped samples in one of three forms: frozen whole blood, isolated PBMCs, or DNA extracted from either of those sample types. TCRbeta CDR3 regions were amplified from genomic DNA by means of the immunoSEQ Assay, a bias-controlled multiplex PCR. On the authors' methods: The number of nucleated cells in each sample was estimated by amplification of reference gene primers within the assay. To quantify the absolute abundance of each unique TCRbeta CDR3 rearrangement, sequence reads were collapsed and filtered. For each sample, productive Simpson clonality was calculated as the square root of Simpson's diversity index across productive rearrangements. Drawn from immuneACCESS, this table holds only the in-frame rearrangements with V and J called that TCRdb kept. Clones are partly lost; checked studies trace under half to an unresolved V gene and leave the rest unexplained. D and trimming come from the DNA, and the V and J calls and clone size come from that table. Across this sample there are approximately 75,000 clones, with approximately 86% seen only once. The top ten constitute about 6% of the sample.

Material for sequencing was peripheral blood. The chain couples TRBV4-2 to TRBJ1-1, with no confident D gene call. The receptor was derived from a man older than 75 with COVID-19, enrolled during active disease. The DNA is TGTGCCAGCAGCCAAGATCTATGGAGTTCTGGGAACACTGAAGCTTTCTTT. It translates to CASSQDLWSSGNTEAFF.